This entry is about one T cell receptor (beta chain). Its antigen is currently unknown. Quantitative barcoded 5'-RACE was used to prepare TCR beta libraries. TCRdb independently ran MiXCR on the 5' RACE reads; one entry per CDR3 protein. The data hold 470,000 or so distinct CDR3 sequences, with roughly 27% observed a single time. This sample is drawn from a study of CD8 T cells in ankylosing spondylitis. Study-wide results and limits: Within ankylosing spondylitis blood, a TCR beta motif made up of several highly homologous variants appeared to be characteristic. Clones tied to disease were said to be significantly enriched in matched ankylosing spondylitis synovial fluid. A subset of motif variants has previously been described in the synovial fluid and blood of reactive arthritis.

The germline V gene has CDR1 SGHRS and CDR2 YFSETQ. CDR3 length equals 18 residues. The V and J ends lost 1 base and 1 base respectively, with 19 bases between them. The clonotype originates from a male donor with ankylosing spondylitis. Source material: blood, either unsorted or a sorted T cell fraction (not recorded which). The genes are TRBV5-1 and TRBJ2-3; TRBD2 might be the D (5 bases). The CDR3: CASSLRGRSDGGTDTQYF. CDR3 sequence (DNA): TGCGCCAGCAGCTTGCGGGGTCGGAGTGATGGCGGCACAGATACGCAGTATTTT.